The clone carrying this T cell receptor beta chain was seen a few times. The target antigen is unknown. Cells were stimulated nonspecifically with anti-CD3/anti-CD28 magnetic beads. Sorting selected CD4+ T cells upregulating both CD40 ligand and CD69. This sample was taken from a study of persistence of HIV-infected CD4 T cells. Germline CDR1 KGHSH, CDR2 LQKENI. CDR3 length: 15 amino acids. Trimming pared 3 bases from V and 6 bases from J, leaving 18 bases between. The libraries were made with immunoSEQ version 4 in survey mode. Produced via immunoSEQ multiplex PCR; TCRdb's table is partial and in-frame only. The profile covers under 50,000 clones, with about 89% appearing a single time and under 2% taken by the ten largest.

The rearrangement joins TRBV18 to TRBJ2-7; the D gene is possibly TRBD1 (5 bases). Sequenced here: CD4+ T cells sorted from PBMCs after approximately 19-hour stimulation, sampled from a patient who received antiretroviral therapy. The clonotype was recovered from an adult man with HIV who was CMV-seropositive. CDR3 coding DNA: TGTGCCAGCTCACCTACAGGACGCCCTGACGGCGAGCAGTACTTC. It translates to CASSPTGRPDGEQYF. The entire variable domain, with the rest obtained from reference TRBV18 and TRBJ2-7, is as follows: NAGVMQNPRHLVRRRGQEARLRCSPMKGHSHVYWYRQLPEEGLKFMVYLQKENIIDESGMPKERFSAEFPKEGPSILRIQQVVRGDSAAYFCASSPTGRPDGEQYFGPGTRLTVT.